These 27 T cell receptor beta chains share one sample of origin, sequenced in a study of T cell responses to AZD1222 COVID-19 vaccine. Generated by immunoSEQ multiplex PCR, the TCRdb table keeps only in-frame clones and is missing some. The table lists about 160,000 clones, about nine tenths of them singletons, with about 1.6% in the top ten. The specimen comprised peripheral blood, sampled on day 0 of AZD1222 vaccination. The receptors were gathered from an adult in good health.

The chain combines TRBV27 with TRBJ2-7, with D tentatively TRBD1 (5 bases). V was clipped by 5 bases and J by 2 bases, with 13 bases between them. This CDR3 region has 14 residues. Germline loops: CDR1 MNHEY, CDR2 SMNVEV (reference sequence). Here the CDR3 DNA reads TGTGCCAGCAGTGTGGCGGACAAACCCTACGAGCAGTACTTC. Encoded protein: CASSVADKPYEQYF.

Notes on this clone: Germline and junction disagree at one end, which may indicate a read error. V usage is TRBV5-1 and J usage is TRBJ1-1; TRBD1 is a possible D gene (5 bases). Per germline, CDR1 SGHRS and CDR2 YFSETQ. This CDR3 has 14 residues. CDR3 DNA sequence: TGCGCCAGCAGATTGGGGGGAATCGGCACTGAAGCTTTCTTT. Encoded protein: CASRLGGIGTEAFF.

V gene TRBV7-2 combines with J gene TRBJ2-7; possible D gene TRBD2, 6 bases. This CDR3 has 14 residues. V lost 6 bases to trimming and J lost 3 bases, with 15 bases between them. Germline V gene data show CDR1 as SGHTA and CDR2 as FQGNSA. In DNA form, the CDR3 reads TGTGCCAGCAGAACAACTAGCACGGGCTACGAGCAGTACTTC. Protein sequence: CASRTTSTGYEQYF.

V is TRBV5-1 and J is TRBJ1-2, with unresolved D. The CDR3 has 12 residues. Germline assignment: CDR1 SGHRS and CDR2 YFSETQ. V was pared by 4 bases and J by 1 base, with 5 bases between. Here the CDR3 DNA reads TGCGCCAGCAGCGAGGGTAACTATGGCTACACCTTC. This sequence encodes CASSEGNYGYTF. The full variable domain, its missing parts supplied by reference TRBV5-1 and TRBJ1-2, is KAGVTQTPRYLIKTRGQQVTLSCSPISGHRSVSWYQQTPGQGLQFLFEYFSETQRNKGNFPGRFSGRQFSNSRSEMNVSTLELGDSALYLCASSEGNYGYTFGSGTRLTVV.

This chain connects TRBV24-1 to TRBJ2-3; TRBD2 aligns across 10 bases. The V and J ends lost 4 bases and 4 bases, in that order; junction bases with no gene match: 7. Germline values: CDR1 KGHDR, CDR2 SFDVKD. The CDR3 has 16 amino acids. The DNA of the CDR3 is TGTGCCACCAGTGAACCGACTAGCGGGTGGGCAGATACGCAGTATTTT. Translating gives CATSEPTSGWADTQYF.

This clone was observed a single time. V is TRBV19 and J is TRBJ2-5; 10 nucleotides agree with TRBD2. Germline V gives CDR1 LNHDA, CDR2 SQIVND (reference sequence). The CDR3 totals 14 residues. Trimming removed 3 bases from V and 5 bases from J; junction bases left unmatched: 3. The CDR3 reads CASSIRSGGETQYF. In nucleotides, the CDR3 is TGTGCCAGTAGTATTCGTAGCGGGGGGGAGACCCAGTACTTC.

The chain uses TRBV5-5 and TRBJ1-6; D is unclear. This CDR3 comprises 14 residues. The V end was cut by 4 bases, the J end by 8 bases, with 13 bases between. The V gene's germline CDR1 is SGHKS and CDR2 YYEKEE (reference sequence). CDR3 residues: CASSERGTYSPLHF. CDR3 sequence (DNA): TGTGCCAGCAGCGAGCGGGGAACTTATTCACCCCTCCACTTT.

This chain uses TRBV24-1 with TRBJ2-3; 7 positions agree with TRBD2. The CDR3 has 17 amino acids. V dropped 7 bases and J dropped 0; count of bases not matched to a gene: 12. CDR1 and CDR2 (germline): KGHDR, SFDVKD. CDR3 coding DNA: TGTGCCACCAGGGGACTTGGACCGGGACTAAGCACAGATACGCAGTATTTT. This codes for CATRGLGPGLSTDTQYF.

V and J are TRBV7-9 and TRBJ1-5, with D possibly matching TRBD1 (5 bases). This CDR3 comprises 13 residues. Looked up from germline, CDR1 is SEHNR and CDR2 is FQNEAQ (reference sequence). V was shortened by 2 bases and J by 5 bases, with 7 bases between the two germline ends. CDR3 sequence (DNA): TGTGCCAGCAGCTTAATGGGGGATCAGCCCCAGCATTTT. Translated: CASSLMGDQPQHF.

V usage is TRBV29-1 and J usage is TRBJ2-4, with D perhaps matching TRBD1 (7 bases). Trimming stripped 6 bases from V and 1 base from J, with 16 bases between. The CDR3 runs to 15 residues. Per the germline V gene, CDR1 is SQVTM and CDR2 is ANQGSEA. CDR3 DNA: TGCAGCGTCGCTGGGGCAGGGGGGGCCAAAAACATTCAGTACTTC. Residues: CSVAGAGGAKNIQYF.

The V and J genes are TRBV6-5 and TRBJ1-2, with D possibly TRBD1 on 5 matching bases. CDR3 length: 12 amino acids. In germline, CDR1 is MNHEY, CDR2 SVGAGI. V gave up 5 bases and J gave up 4 bases, with 8 bases separating them. The CDR3 loop is CASSPGAYGYTF. The CDR3 DNA sequence: TGTGCCAGCAGTCCTGGGGCCTATGGCTACACCTTC.

This clone is a singleton in its sample. J is TRBJ1-2 and V is TRBV6-2 or TRBV6-3; D unresolved. CDR1 MNHEY and CDR2 SVGEGT come from the germline V gene. The germline V and J ends were trimmed by 0 bases and 4 bases, with 12 bases remaining between them. CDR3 length: 15 amino acids. The CDR3, as DNA: TGTGCCAGCAGTTACTCCGGAAACGGATTCTATGGCTACACCTTC. This codes for CASSYSGNGFYGYTF.

The rearrangement joins TRBV5-4 to TRBJ2-3; 11 nucleotides line up with TRBD1. CDR1 and CDR2 from the germline V gene are SGHNT and YYREEE (reference sequence). This CDR3 is 16 amino acids long. J was trimmed by 4 bases and V by 4 bases; bases with no gene match: 8. In DNA form, the CDR3 reads TGTGCCAGCAGCAAACCATCGGGACAGGGGGCAGATACGCAGTATTTT. Residues: CASSKPSGQGADTQYF.

The gene calls are TRBV29-1 and TRBJ1-2, with D maybe TRBD1 (5 bases). The CDR3 loop spans 12 amino acids. From germline, CDR1 is SQVTM and CDR2 ANQGSEA. The V and J ends lost 4 bases and 10 bases respectively, with 16 bases between them. CDR3 residues: CSVVEGRAVYTF. The DNA for the CDR3 is TGCAGCGTTGTTGAGGGGCGCGCGGTCTACACCTTC.

This rearrangement joins TRBV4-3 to TRBJ2-4; a possible D gene is TRBD2 (5 bases). Per germline, CDR1 LGHNA and CDR2 YSLEER. The CDR3 sequence is 17 residues long. Trimming pared 0 bases from V and 0 bases from J, leaving 12 bases between. The DNA for the CDR3 is TGCGCCAGCAGCCAAGAGTACGGGGTACTAGCCAAAAACATTCAGTACTTC. This translates into CASSQEYGVLAKNIQYF.

This clone was counted once. The chain employs TRBV18 and TRBJ2-1; D might be TRBD2 (7 bases). From germline, CDR1 is KGHSH and CDR2 LQKENI. The length of the CDR3 is 15 residues. V dropped 0 bases and J dropped 7 bases, with 13 bases sitting between them. CDR3 amino acids: CASSPPGGPRNEQFF. DNA for the CDR3: TGTGCCAGCTCACCACCGGGGGGGCCTAGGAATGAGCAGTTCTTC.

About this clone itself: As the CDR3 is not closed by the conserved phenylalanine or tryptophan, this likely results from a read error. The V call is TRBV12-3 or TRBV12-4, the J call TRBJ1-2; D is uncertain. V was pared by 6 bases and J by 2 bases, with 10 bases between. This CDR3 spans 13 amino acids. The CDR3: CASSKTQNYGYTL. For the CDR3, the DNA is TGTGCCAGCAGCAAAACACAAAACTATGGCTACACCCTC.

This clone has a single count. The CDR3 nucleotides are TGTGCCAGCAGCCCGGGACAGGGTAGACTCAATCAGCCCCAGCATTTT. Translation gives CASSPGQGRLNQPQHF. The chain has TRBV7-2 and TRBJ1-5; TRBD1 aligns across 9 bases. Trimming at V came to 5 bases and at J to 3 bases, leaving 8 bases not matched to a gene. The CDR3 spans 16 residues. Germline V gives CDR1 SGHTA, CDR2 FQGNSA.

The CDR3 here is CASKVSGNTDTQYF. The CDR3 DNA reads as TGTGCCAGCAAGGTTAGCGGAAACACAGATACGCAGTATTTT. The gene calls are TRBV2 and TRBJ2-3; D is perhaps TRBD2 (6 bases). Trimming stripped 7 bases from V and 2 bases from J, with 13 bases between. The CDR3 is made up of 14 amino acids. Germline V lookup: CDR1 SNHLY, CDR2 FYNNEI. Based on the CDR3 plus reference TRBV2 and TRBJ2-3, the full variable domain is EPEVTQTPSHQVTQMGQEVILRCVPISNHLYFYWYRQILGQKVEFLVSFYNNEISEKSEIFDDQFSVERPDGSNFTLKIRSTKLEDSAMYFCASKVSGNTDTQYFGPGTRLTVL.

The DNA of the CDR3 is TGCAGCGTTGAAGGGGGGACGGGAAATGAAAAACTGTTTTTT. Its protein is CSVEGGTGNEKLFF. V usage is TRBV29-1 and J usage is TRBJ1-4; TRBD1 is a possible D gene (5 bases). V lost 1 base and J lost 5, with 11 bases in between. Looked up from germline, CDR1 is SQVTM and CDR2 is ANQGSEA. CDR3 size: 14 residues.

The rearrangement joins TRBV6-2 or TRBV6-3 to TRBJ2-2; a weak D match, TRBD2 (6 bases). The germline V gene encodes CDR1 MNHEY and CDR2 SVGEGT. The CDR3 totals 18 residues. V was shortened by 3 bases and J by 1 base, with 18 bases between the two germline ends. The CDR3 loop is CASSYSEEGRRNTGELFF. The CDR3 DNA reads TGTGCCAGCAGTTATAGTGAGGAGGGACGAAGGAACACCGGGGAGCTGTTTTTT.

The J gene is TRBJ1-2, the V gene TRBV6-1, with 9 positions matching TRBD1. Germline values: CDR1 MNHNS, CDR2 SASEGT. V trimming: 3 bases; J trimming: 4 bases; junction bases outside the gene matches: 6. The CDR3 loop spans 15 amino acids. The CDR3 sequence is CASSELQGAAYGYTF. CDR3 coding DNA: TGTGCCAGCAGTGAGTTACAGGGGGCCGCCTATGGCTACACCTTC.

The chain uses TRBV9 and TRBJ2-7, with D perhaps TRBD1 (5 bases). The CDR3 runs 15 residues. Germline assignment: CDR1 SGDLS and CDR2 YYNGEE. The V and J ends lost 3 bases and 4 bases respectively, with 17 bases between them. The DNA of the CDR3 is TGTGCCAGCAGCGCTCGGGCAGGGCCGGATTACGAGCAGTACTTC. This codes for CASSARAGPDYEQYF.

V and J are TRBV5-4 and TRBJ2-3, with 11 bases that match TRBD2. The V segment lost 3 bases and the J segment 0 bases; nucleotides outside the gene matches: 9. The CDR3 totals 18 residues. Germline V gene lookup returns CDR1 SGHNT and CDR2 YYREEE (reference sequence). The CDR3 DNA reads as TGTGCCAGCAGCTCAGGACTAGCGGGCGATTCTAGCACAGATACGCAGTATTTT. Translation: CASSSGLAGDSSTDTQYF.

The CDR3 DNA reads TGTGCCAGCAGCCTCGGGACTAGCGGGGCCGATGAGCAGTTCTTC. It translates to CASSLGTSGADEQFF. J is TRBJ2-1 and V is TRBV4-2; TRBD2 matches 13 bases. Germline CDR1 reads LGHNA; CDR2 reads YNFKEQ. V lost 4 bases to trimming and J lost 8 bases; unmatched junction nucleotides: 5. The CDR3 is 15 residues long.

This sequence joins TRBV29-1 and TRBJ1-2; 9 bases match TRBD1. V lost 6 bases, J lost 7 bases, and 3 bases stayed unmatched. In germline, CDR1 is SQVTM, CDR2 ANQGSEA. This CDR3 region has 11 residues. As DNA, the CDR3 is TGCAGCGTATCGACAGGGGGTGGCTACACCTTC. It encodes CSVSTGGGYTF.

The chain carries TRBV28 and TRBJ1-4; weak D call: TRBD1 (5 bases). CDR1 and CDR2 from the germline V gene are MDHEN and SYDVKM. The CDR3 consists of 16 residues. Trimming cost V 11 bases and J 0 bases, with 19 bases left between them. CDR3 amino acids: CASRGEERATNEKLFF. In nucleotides, the CDR3 is TGTGCCTCTCGGGGGGAAGAGAGGGCAACTAATGAAAAACTGTTTTTT.